A single sample gave rise to the 24 T cell receptor beta chains below, sequenced in a study of blood T cell repertoires in COVID-19. Assay: immunoSEQ multiplex PCR; the TCRdb copy retains only in-frame clones and omits some. The table has 300,000 to 350,000 clones, under 90% seen once. Sequencing was carried out using PBMCs or T cells enriched from blood (not recorded which). The origin of the receptors is a woman in her twenties or thirties who had recovered from COVID-19.

Only one count was recorded for this clone. V usage is TRBV7-3 and J usage is TRBJ2-1; D perhaps matches TRBD2 (6 bases). V lost 5 bases, J lost 2 bases, and 16 bases lay in between. Germline-derived CDR1 and CDR2 are SGHTA and FQGTGA. The CDR3 extends over 16 amino acids. The CDR3 DNA is TGTGCCAGCAGCCCGCGTAACGGGGGTACCTACAATGAGCAGTTCTTC. Translated, it gives CASSPRNGGTYNEQFF.

The chain joins TRBV11-2 to TRBJ2-7; D may be TRBD1 (6 bases). In germline, CDR1 is SGHAT, CDR2 FQNNGV. This CDR3 has 15 residues. The V gene lost 5 bases and the J gene lost 2 bases, with 16 bases spanning the gap. DNA for the CDR3: TGTGCCAGCAGCCGGCATTCAGGGGAACCCTACGAGCAGTACTTC. This codes for CASSRHSGEPYEQYF.

The chain carries TRBV19 and TRBJ2-1; no definite D call. CDR3 length: 11 amino acids. The V gene lost 9 bases and the J gene lost 8 bases, with 11 bases spanning the gap. The germline CDR1 and CDR2 sequences are LNHDA and SQIVND (reference sequence). In DNA, the CDR3 is TGTGCCAGCATGCGGCTCGATGAGCAGTTCTTC. Encoded protein: CASMRLDEQFF.

The rearrangement uses TRBV5-1 and TRBJ2-7; D is unclear. The V gene lost 0 bases and the J gene lost 5 bases, with 9 bases spanning the gap. The CDR3 totals 13 residues. Germline values: CDR1 SGHRS, CDR2 YFSETQ. CDR3 region: CASSLADGDEQYF. The CDR3 coding sequence is TGCGCCAGCAGCTTGGCCGACGGAGACGAGCAGTACTTC.

The V and J genes are TRBV9 and TRBJ2-4; maybe TRBD2 (6 bases). The V gene lost 3 bases and the J gene lost 0 bases, with 13 bases spanning the gap. In germline, CDR1 is SGDLS, CDR2 YYNGEE. This CDR3 spans 16 amino acids. The DNA of the CDR3 is TGTGCCAGCAGCGCGAGCGGAGGGGTAGCCAAAAACATTCAGTACTTC. As protein: CASSASGGVAKNIQYF.

This sequence joins TRBV7-2 and TRBJ2-3; 10 bases line up with TRBD1. CDR1 and CDR2 (germline): SGHTA, FQGNSA. The CDR3 is 14 residues long. After removal of 4 bases from V and 5 bases from J, the junction contained 3 bases not matched to a gene. Here the CDR3 reads CASSYDRGQDTQYF. In DNA form, the CDR3 reads TGTGCCAGCAGCTACGACAGGGGGCAAGATACGCAGTATTTT.

This clone was recorded a few times. V is TRBV7-9 and J is TRBJ2-1, with TRBD2 matching over 15 bases. V shed 4 bases and J 10 bases; nucleotides not matched to a gene: 11. The CDR3 spans 17 residues. CDR1 SEHNR and CDR2 FQNEAQ come from the germline V gene (reference sequence). The CDR3 region is CASSSDPGLAGGYEQFF. The CDR3, as DNA: TGTGCCAGCAGCTCAGACCCAGGACTAGCGGGAGGGTACGAGCAGTTCTTC.

V and J are TRBV18 and TRBJ1-3; 9 bases match TRBD1. Germline assignment: CDR1 KGHSH and CDR2 LQKENI. The CDR3 has 15 amino acids. The junction had 5 bases not matched to a gene; V was cut back by 6 bases and J by 2 bases. CDR3 sequence: CASSRGQGTGNTIYF. DNA for the CDR3: TGTGCCAGCTCCCGAGGACAGGGGACTGGAAACACCATATATTTT.

The J gene is TRBJ1-1, the V gene TRBV6-5; D gene ambiguous. V shed 3 bases and J shed 4 bases, with 12 bases lying between them. Germline CDR1 is MNHEY and CDR2 is SVGAGI. There are 14 residues in the CDR3. CDR3 sequence reads: CASSYGGSGTEAFF. The CDR3 nucleotides read TGTGCCAGCAGTTATGGTGGAAGCGGCACTGAAGCTTTCTTT.

The genes are TRBV19 and TRBJ2-3; D perhaps matches TRBD2 (7 bases). CDR1 LNHDA and CDR2 SQIVND come from the germline V gene (reference sequence). Trimming shortened V by 7 bases and J by 2 bases, and 16 bases separated the two germline ends. This CDR3 contains 15 residues. The CDR3 sequence is CASNMGAGDTDTQYF. Written as DNA, the CDR3 is TGTGCCAGTAATATGGGGGCGGGAGACACAGATACGCAGTATTTT.

The V call is TRBV27, the J call TRBJ2-7; tentatively, D is TRBD2 (5 bases). The V end was cut by 6 bases, the J end by 0 bases, with 18 bases between. The CDR3 contains 16 residues. Germline V gene sequence: CDR1 MNHEY, CDR2 SMNVEV (reference sequence). CDR3 in DNA: TGTGCCAGCAGGCCGGAAGCGGCACCCCTCTCCTACGAGCAGTACTTC. Protein product: CASRPEAAPLSYEQYF.

In this sample, this clone turned up once. This chain joins TRBV5-1 and TRBJ2-5, with D possibly being TRBD2 (7 bases). V gave up 7 bases and J gave up 2 bases, with 15 bases separating them. Germline V gene lookup returns CDR1 SGHRS and CDR2 YFSETQ. This CDR3 spans 14 amino acids. The CDR3 loop reads CASSERGGQETQYF. In nucleotides, the CDR3 is TGCGCCAGCTCCGAAAGGGGGGGACAAGAGACCCAGTACTTC. Full variable domain (missing parts from reference TRBV5-1 and TRBJ2-5): KAGVTQTPRYLIKTRGQQVTLSCSPISGHRSVSWYQQTPGQGLQFLFEYFSETQRNKGNFPGRFSGRQFSNSRSEMNVSTLELGDSALYLCASSERGGQETQYFGPGTRLLVL.

This clone was seen a single time. This rearrangement joins TRBV7-2 to TRBJ2-3, with TRBD2 identical over 8 bases. This CDR3 contains 15 residues. In germline, CDR1 is SGHTA, CDR2 FQGNSA. J lost 1 base, V lost 5 bases, and 5 bases had no gene match. CDR3 nucleotide sequence: TGTGCCAGCAGCCCGGGACTAGTCGGCACAGATACGCAGTATTTT. Translation: CASSPGLVGTDTQYF.

This rearrangement joins TRBV14 to TRBJ2-3, with D perhaps TRBD2 (5 bases). The CDR3 totals 16 residues. V was cut by 0 bases and J by 6 bases, with 16 bases left in between. CDR1 is SGHDN and CDR2 is FVKESK in the germline V gene. The CDR3 loop reads CASSQEGSDPVDTQYF. The DNA for the CDR3 is TGTGCCAGCAGCCAAGAGGGGAGCGACCCGGTGGATACGCAGTATTTT.

The chain recombines TRBV6-5 with TRBJ1-1; 7 bases are shared with TRBD1. With V trimmed by 6 bases and J by 4 bases, 2 bases remained unmatched. This CDR3 comprises 12 residues. Germline lookup yields CDR1 MNHEY and CDR2 SVGAGI. The CDR3: CASSSGGTEAFF. Here the CDR3 DNA reads TGTGCCAGCAGCTCAGGGGGCACTGAAGCTTTCTTT.

The V call is TRBV2, the J call TRBJ1-5; D is unclear. Trimming stripped 2 bases from V and 0 bases from J, with 8 bases between. Germline V gives CDR1 SNHLY, CDR2 FYNNEI. This CDR3 region has 15 residues. CDR3 nucleotides: TGTGCCAGCAGTGAATTACAGCTTAGCAATCAGCCCCAGCATTTT. The encoded protein is CASSELQLSNQPQHF.

This sequence joins TRBV18 and TRBJ2-7; no clear D gene. The CDR3 is made up of 16 amino acids. With 3 bases removed from V and 3 bases from J, the gap between germline ends came to 18 bases. Looked up from germline, CDR1 is KGHSH and CDR2 is LQKENI. This chain's CDR3 is CASSPQPLLTYYEQYF. CDR3 sequence (DNA): TGTGCCAGCTCACCGCAACCACTACTAACTTACTACGAGCAGTACTTC.

The chain recombines TRBV5-1 with TRBJ1-1; D gene ambiguous. This CDR3 region has 14 residues. V was cut by 4 bases and J by 7 bases, with 17 bases left in between. Germline values: CDR1 SGHRS, CDR2 YFSETQ. CDR3 loop: CASSADPPEGEAFF. For the CDR3, the DNA is TGCGCCAGCAGCGCAGACCCACCTGAGGGTGAAGCTTTCTTT. Full variable domain (remainder filled in from reference TRBV5-1 and TRBJ1-1): KAGVTQTPRYLIKTRGQQVTLSCSPISGHRSVSWYQQTPGQGLQFLFEYFSETQRNKGNFPGRFSGRQFSNSRSEMNVSTLELGDSALYLCASSADPPEGEAFFGQGTRLTVV.

This chain connects TRBV10-3 to TRBJ1-2; 7 bases line up with TRBD1. The J segment lost 1 base and the V segment lost 7 bases, leaving 9 bases of the junction unmatched. The CDR3 loop spans 15 amino acids. Germline values: CDR1 ENHRY, CDR2 SYGVKD. The CDR3 region is CAITLGTGDNYGYTF. The DNA of the CDR3 is TGTGCCATCACATTGGGAACAGGGGATAACTATGGCTACACCTTC.

This chain joins TRBV4-3 and TRBJ1-1; weak D call: TRBD1 (6 bases). The ends were cut back, 0 bases at V and 0 bases at J, with 8 bases in the middle. The CDR3 spans 15 residues. The V gene's germline CDR1 is LGHNA and CDR2 YSLEER. The CDR3 loop reads CASSQDQGLNTEAFF. DNA for the CDR3: TGCGCCAGCAGCCAAGATCAGGGGTTGAACACTGAAGCTTTCTTT.

The chain links TRBV7-2 to TRBJ1-2; D unclear. Germline CDR1 SGHTA, CDR2 FQGNSA. V was trimmed by 6 bases and J by 4 bases, leaving 24 bases between them. The CDR3 runs 17 residues. The CDR3 region has the DNA TGTGCCAGCAGGACCCGGCAATCAGTCCGACGGGGCTATGGCTACACCTTC. It codes for CASRTRQSVRRGYGYTF.

This chain connects TRBV10-2 to TRBJ2-3, with TRBD2 identical over 9 bases. Germline V CDR1 and CDR2: WSHSY, SAAADI. J lost 0 bases, V lost 0 bases, and 7 bases had no gene match. The CDR3 is 18 residues long. This chain's CDR3 is CASSESRLAAPSTDTQYF. CDR3 nucleotide sequence: TGCGCCAGCAGTGAGTCGCGACTAGCGGCACCTAGCACAGATACGCAGTATTTT.

This rearrangement joins TRBV6-2 or TRBV6-3 to TRBJ1-3; 9 nucleotides line up with TRBD1. With V trimmed by 4 bases and J by 1 base, 8 bases remained unmatched. Per germline, CDR1 MNHEY and CDR2 SVGEGT. The CDR3 has 17 residues. The CDR3 DNA is TGTGCCAGCAGTTTGGGACAGGGCAGAAGATCTGGAAACACCATATATTTT. As protein: CASSLGQGRRSGNTIYF.

This clone was detected only once. This rearrangement joins TRBV7-9 to TRBJ1-4, with D tentatively TRBD1 (6 bases). The V gene's germline CDR1 is SEHNR and CDR2 FQNEAQ (reference sequence). Trimming cost V 5 bases and J 4 bases, with 14 bases left between them. This CDR3 region has 15 residues. In DNA form, the CDR3 reads TGTGCCAGCAGCCTAACAGGGACGGATAATGAAAAACTGTTTTTT. It specifies CASSLTGTDNEKLFF.